These T cell receptor beta chains were read from a single sample in a study of control samples from healthy donors and cancer patients. Measured with immunoSEQ multiplex PCR; TCRdb has only the in-frame clones, and not every one. The sample includes about 100,000 clones, roughly 80% of them seen just once. Source material: blood. The source is a man aged 30 to 45 in good health. The CDR3 runs from the conserved cysteine through the conserved F or W. Each record gives: J gene, V gene, D gene, clone size, CDR3 DNA, CDR3 protein. D genes are given only for firm matches. The size field is filled for only some rows; it gives once, few, many or a size class.

j_call: TRBJ2-7; v_call: TRBV6-1; d_call: TRBD1; clone_size: NA; cdr3_nt: TGTGCCAGCAGTGAACGGTGGGGACAGGGTTCGTCCTACGAGCAGTACTTC; cdr3_aa: CASSERWGQGSSYEQYF
j_call: TRBJ2-7; v_call: TRBV7-9; d_call: NA; clone_size: NA; cdr3_nt: TGTGCCAGCAGCTTACCAGAGAGATCCTACGAGCAGTACTTC; cdr3_aa: CASSLPERSYEQYF
j_call: TRBJ2-7; v_call: TRBV5-6; d_call: NA; clone_size: NA; cdr3_nt: TGTGCCAGCAGCTTGGGTAGCTCCTACGAGCAGTACTTC; cdr3_aa: CASSLGSSYEQYF
j_call: TRBJ2-7; v_call: TRBV19; d_call: NA; clone_size: NA; cdr3_nt: TGTGCCAGTAGTATCGCCCAGCCCTACGAGCAGTACTTC; cdr3_aa: CASSIAQPYEQYF
j_call: TRBJ1-2; v_call: TRBV4-2; d_call: TRBD1; clone_size: NA; cdr3_nt: TGTGCCAGCAGCCAAGACTTTGGGACAGGGGGCCGGGGCTATGGCTACACCTTC; cdr3_aa: CASSQDFGTGGRGYGYTF
j_call: TRBJ2-7; v_call: TRBV11-1; d_call: NA; clone_size: NA; cdr3_nt: TGTGCCAGCAGCTTCGACAGTTACTACGAGCAGTACTTC; cdr3_aa: CASSFDSYYEQYF
j_call: TRBJ1-6; v_call: TRBV9; d_call: TRBD1; clone_size: once; cdr3_nt: TGTGCCAGCAGCGTAGGGGACAGGCCAAATTCACCCCTCCACTTT; cdr3_aa: CASSVGDRPNSPLHF
j_call: TRBJ2-7; v_call: TRBV18; d_call: NA; clone_size: NA; cdr3_nt: TGTGCCAGCTCACAACTGGGGGCAGGCGACGAGCAGTACTTC; cdr3_aa: CASSQLGAGDEQYF
j_call: TRBJ1-1; v_call: TRBV6-4; d_call: TRBD1; clone_size: NA; cdr3_nt: TGTGCCAGCAGTGAGACTGCAGGGGGCGCCGGGGGGAGGACTGAAGCTTTCTTT; cdr3_aa: CASSETAGGAGGRTEAFF
j_call: TRBJ2-7; v_call: TRBV28; d_call: NA; clone_size: NA; cdr3_nt: TGTGCCAGCAGTCCCGCCCCCCCTTGGTCCTACGAGCAGTACTTC; cdr3_aa: CASSPAPPWSYEQYF
j_call: TRBJ2-3; v_call: TRBV11-2; d_call: NA; clone_size: NA; cdr3_nt: TGTGCCAGCAGCCCCTGGGGACAACGACTAGGAGAGACAGATACGCAGTATTTT; cdr3_aa: CASSPWGQRLGETDTQYF
j_call: TRBJ1-4; v_call: TRBV6-5; d_call: TRBD1; clone_size: NA; cdr3_nt: TGTGCCAGCAGACCCAGGGGGGGCGGTGAAAAACTGTTTTTT; cdr3_aa: CASRPRGGGEKLFF
j_call: TRBJ1-5; v_call: TRBV5-1; d_call: NA; clone_size: NA; cdr3_nt: TGCGCCAGCAGCAACGGGGAGAATCAGCCCCAGCATTTT; cdr3_aa: CASSNGENQPQHF
j_call: TRBJ1-1; v_call: TRBV5-4; d_call: TRBD1; clone_size: NA; cdr3_nt: TGTGCCAGCAGCTCCCCTCGGGGACAGGGGAACACTGAAGCTTTCTTT; cdr3_aa: CASSSPRGQGNTEAFF
j_call: TRBJ1-3; v_call: TRBV6-5; d_call: NA; clone_size: NA; cdr3_nt: TGTGCCAGCAGTTACGGGGCCGCATCTGGAAACACCATATATTTT; cdr3_aa: CASSYGAASGNTIYF
j_call: TRBJ1-2; v_call: TRBV6-5; d_call: TRBD1; clone_size: NA; cdr3_nt: TGTGCCAGCAGCCGAGGACAGGGCAACTATGGCTACACCTTC; cdr3_aa: CASSRGQGNYGYTF
j_call: TRBJ2-7; v_call: TRBV10-3; d_call: TRBD1; clone_size: NA; cdr3_nt: TGTGCCGTTAACCGGGACAGAGCCTACGAGCAGTACTTC; cdr3_aa: CAVNRDRAYEQYF
j_call: TRBJ1-5; v_call: TRBV11-2; d_call: NA; clone_size: NA; cdr3_nt: TGTGCCAGCAGCCCTGGCAGGGGAAGCAATCAGCCCCAGCATTTT; cdr3_aa: CASSPGRGSNQPQHF
j_call: TRBJ1-1; v_call: TRBV5-5; d_call: TRBD1; clone_size: NA; cdr3_nt: TGTGCCAGCAGCTTCCAGGACAGGGTCACTGAAGCTTTCTTT; cdr3_aa: CASSFQDRVTEAFF
j_call: TRBJ1-2; v_call: TRBV11-1; d_call: NA; clone_size: NA; cdr3_nt: TGTGCCAGCAGCGGGGGAGGTTCTAACTATGGCTACACCTTC; cdr3_aa: CASSGGGSNYGYTF
j_call: TRBJ1-2; v_call: TRBV3-1/TRBV3-2; d_call: NA; clone_size: NA; cdr3_nt: TGTGCCAGCAGTGCCATTGGCGTAGGATCTAGTAACTATGGCTACACCTTC; cdr3_aa: CASSAIGVGSSNYGYTF
j_call: TRBJ1-1; v_call: TRBV2; d_call: NA; clone_size: NA; cdr3_nt: TGTGCCAGCAGCTTCGGGACGACTGAAGCTTTCTTT; cdr3_aa: CASSFGTTEAFF
j_call: TRBJ2-1; v_call: TRBV5-1; d_call: NA; clone_size: few; cdr3_nt: TGCGCCAGCAGCTTGACTAGTTTGGGCAATGAGCAGTTCTTC; cdr3_aa: CASSLTSLGNEQFF
j_call: TRBJ2-3; v_call: TRBV30; d_call: NA; clone_size: NA; cdr3_nt: TGTGCCTGGAGGTCTGGGGGCGCAGATACGCAGTATTTT; cdr3_aa: CAWRSGGADTQYF
j_call: TRBJ2-1; v_call: TRBV5-1; d_call: NA; clone_size: NA; cdr3_nt: TGCGCCAGCAGCTTGGAGGGTAGCTCCTACAATGAGCAGTTCTTC; cdr3_aa: CASSLEGSSYNEQFF
j_call: TRBJ1-1; v_call: TRBV18; d_call: TRBD1; clone_size: NA; cdr3_nt: TGTGCCAGCTCACCATTTGATCCAGGGGGCGTTGAAGCTTTCTTT; cdr3_aa: CASSPFDPGGVEAFF
j_call: TRBJ1-4; v_call: TRBV9; d_call: NA; clone_size: NA; cdr3_nt: TGTGCCAGCAGCGTCAACCCCTCGGGGCCTAATGAAAAACTGTTTTTT; cdr3_aa: CASSVNPSGPNEKLFF
j_call: TRBJ1-5; v_call: TRBV19; d_call: TRBD1; clone_size: NA; cdr3_nt: TGTGCCAGTAGTATAGTCAGGGGGAGCAATCAGCCCCAGCATTTT; cdr3_aa: CASSIVRGSNQPQHF
j_call: TRBJ1-1; v_call: TRBV28; d_call: NA; clone_size: NA; cdr3_nt: TGTGCCAGCAGGCCAGGGGTTGGGACTGAAGCTTTCTTT; cdr3_aa: CASRPGVGTEAFF
j_call: TRBJ1-4; v_call: TRBV4-1; d_call: NA; clone_size: NA; cdr3_nt: TGCGCCAGCAGCCAAGATTCCGTCGGGGCTAATGAAAAACTGTTTTTT; cdr3_aa: CASSQDSVGANEKLFF
j_call: TRBJ1-5; v_call: TRBV18; d_call: NA; clone_size: NA; cdr3_nt: TGTGCCAGCTCACCCGGGACTCGACAGCCCCAGCATTTT; cdr3_aa: CASSPGTRQPQHF
j_call: TRBJ2-7; v_call: TRBV18; d_call: TRBD1; clone_size: NA; cdr3_nt: TGTGCCAGCTCACCCATTATAGGACAGGGCTTCAACGAGCAGTACTTC; cdr3_aa: CASSPIIGQGFNEQYF
j_call: TRBJ2-7; v_call: TRBV25-1; d_call: NA; clone_size: NA; cdr3_nt: TGTGCCAGCAGTGAGAGGGCAGGGTCTATGAGCTACGAGCAGTACTTC; cdr3_aa: CASSERAGSMSYEQYF
j_call: TRBJ2-1; v_call: TRBV5-1; d_call: TRBD2; clone_size: NA; cdr3_nt: TGCGCCAGCAGCTTGGCTAGCGGGTACAATGAGCAGTTCTTC; cdr3_aa: CASSLASGYNEQFF
j_call: TRBJ2-5; v_call: TRBV7-9; d_call: NA; clone_size: NA; cdr3_nt: TGTGCCAGCAGCTTAGTTAAGTCAGGGAAGACCCAGTACTTC; cdr3_aa: CASSLVKSGKTQYF
j_call: TRBJ1-2; v_call: TRBV5-1; d_call: TRBD1; clone_size: NA; cdr3_nt: TGCGCCAGCAGCTCAGGGGGGTATGGCTACACCTTC; cdr3_aa: CASSSGGYGYTF
j_call: TRBJ2-2; v_call: TRBV19; d_call: NA; clone_size: NA; cdr3_nt: TGTGCCAGTAGTATAGGGCTCACGACCGGGGAGCTGTTTTTT; cdr3_aa: CASSIGLTTGELFF
j_call: TRBJ1-1; v_call: TRBV30; d_call: NA; clone_size: NA; cdr3_nt: TGTGCCTGGAGTGGATGGACGGGGAACACTGAAGCTTTCTTT; cdr3_aa: CAWSGWTGNTEAFF
j_call: TRBJ2-2; v_call: TRBV28; d_call: TRBD1; clone_size: NA; cdr3_nt: TGTGCCAGCTATCCTTTGGACAGGGGGCGTATCACCGGGGAGCTGTTTTTT; cdr3_aa: CASYPLDRGRITGELFF
j_call: TRBJ2-3; v_call: TRBV5-1; d_call: NA; clone_size: NA; cdr3_nt: TGCGCCAGCAGGGATCGGGGGTCTAGCACAGATACGCAGTATTTT; cdr3_aa: CASRDRGSSTDTQYF
j_call: TRBJ1-1; v_call: TRBV4-1; d_call: TRBD1; clone_size: NA; cdr3_nt: TGCGCCAGCAGCCAGGAATGGACAGGCTCGGTCACTGAAGCTTTCTTT; cdr3_aa: CASSQEWTGSVTEAFF
j_call: TRBJ1-5; v_call: TRBV28; d_call: NA; clone_size: NA; cdr3_nt: TGTGCCAGCAGTTTAGAAGGCGGATATAGCAATCAGCCCCAGCATTTT; cdr3_aa: CASSLEGGYSNQPQHF
j_call: TRBJ2-3; v_call: TRBV19; d_call: TRBD1; clone_size: NA; cdr3_nt: TGTGCCAGCAGCACAGGGGGTCGAGCAGATACGCAGTATTTT; cdr3_aa: CASSTGGRADTQYF
j_call: TRBJ1-2; v_call: TRBV5-1; d_call: NA; clone_size: NA; cdr3_nt: TGCGCCAGCAGCTTGGCTGCCGGGTTTGGCTACACCTTC; cdr3_aa: CASSLAAGFGYTF
j_call: TRBJ2-1; v_call: TRBV12-5; d_call: NA; clone_size: NA; cdr3_nt: TGTGCTAGTAAGAAGGACTGGCAGGGTGAGCAGTTCTTC; cdr3_aa: CASKKDWQGEQFF
j_call: TRBJ2-1; v_call: TRBV6-2/TRBV6-3; d_call: TRBD1; clone_size: NA; cdr3_nt: TGTGCCAGCAGTTACACGAATCTCGGCACAGGGGCCAATGAGCAGTTCTTC; cdr3_aa: CASSYTNLGTGANEQFF
j_call: TRBJ1-4; v_call: TRBV7-3; d_call: NA; clone_size: once; cdr3_nt: TGTGCCAGCAGCCCGGGACTGATTGCAACTAATGAAAAACTGTTTTTT; cdr3_aa: CASSPGLIATNEKLFF
j_call: TRBJ1-6; v_call: TRBV5-1; d_call: NA; clone_size: NA; cdr3_nt: TGCGCCAGCAGCTATGGGAGCTCCTATAATTCACCCCTCCACTTT; cdr3_aa: CASSYGSSYNSPLHF
j_call: TRBJ2-2; v_call: TRBV5-1; d_call: NA; clone_size: few; cdr3_nt: TGCGCCAGCAGCTTGGACGGGTCCACCGGGGAGCTGTTTTTT; cdr3_aa: CASSLDGSTGELFF
j_call: TRBJ1-1; v_call: TRBV9; d_call: NA; clone_size: NA; cdr3_nt: TGTGCCAGCAGCGTTAGCCAGAACACTGAAGCTTTCTTT; cdr3_aa: CASSVSQNTEAFF
j_call: TRBJ1-4; v_call: TRBV10-1; d_call: NA; clone_size: few; cdr3_nt: TGCGCCCCAGGGTCCGACTCGGATAATGAAAAACTGTTTTTT; cdr3_aa: CAPGSDSDNEKLFF
j_call: TRBJ1-1; v_call: TRBV30; d_call: NA; clone_size: few; cdr3_nt: TGTGCCTGGAGTGTAGGGGGTGGGACTGAAGCTTTCTTT; cdr3_aa: CAWSVGGGTEAFF
j_call: TRBJ1-1; v_call: TRBV2; d_call: NA; clone_size: NA; cdr3_nt: TGTGCCAGCACCGGGTACATGAACACTGAAGCTTTCTTT; cdr3_aa: CASTGYMNTEAFF